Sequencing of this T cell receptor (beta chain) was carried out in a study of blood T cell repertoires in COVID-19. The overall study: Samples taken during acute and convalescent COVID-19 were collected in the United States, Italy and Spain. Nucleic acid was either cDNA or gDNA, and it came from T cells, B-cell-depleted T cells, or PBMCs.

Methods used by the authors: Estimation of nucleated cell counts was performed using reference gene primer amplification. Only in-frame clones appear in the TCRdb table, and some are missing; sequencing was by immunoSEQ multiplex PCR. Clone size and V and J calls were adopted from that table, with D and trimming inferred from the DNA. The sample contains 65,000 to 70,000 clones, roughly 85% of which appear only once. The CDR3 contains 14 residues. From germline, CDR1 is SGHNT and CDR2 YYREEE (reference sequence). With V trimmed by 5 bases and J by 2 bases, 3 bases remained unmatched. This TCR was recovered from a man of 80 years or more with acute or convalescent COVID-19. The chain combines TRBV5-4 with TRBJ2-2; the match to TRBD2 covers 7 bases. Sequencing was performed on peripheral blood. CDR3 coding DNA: TGTGCCAGCAGACTAGCGATCAACACCGGGGAGCTGTTTTTT. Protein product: CASRLAINTGELFF.